This TCR beta chain was recovered during a study of blood T cell repertoires in COVID-19. V lost 6 bases and J 2 bases, leaving 14 bases between the germline ends. CDR3 length equals 14 residues. CDR1 is MNHEY and CDR2 is SVGAGI in the germline V gene. In the study's own analysis: It was from reference gene primer amplification that nucleated cell counts were estimated. Sequenced by immunoSEQ multiplex PCR; TCRdb stores in-frame clones only, minus some. V and J calls and clone size follow that table, whereas D and trimming were derived from the DNA. The data contain around 230,000 clones, around four fifths of them singletons.

The sequencing input was PBMCs or T cells enriched from blood (not recorded which). The source is a man aged 40-49 years who had recovered from COVID-19. The chain combines TRBV6-5 with TRBJ2-7; TRBD2 is a possible D gene (6 bases). This CDR3 is CASRMGLGAYEQYF. CDR3 nucleotides: TGTGCCAGCAGGATGGGACTTGGGGCCTACGAGCAGTACTTC.